A single sample is the source of the 10 T cell receptor beta chains below, sequenced in a study of T cells in tuberculosis. Clones were read by immunoSEQ multiplex PCR, and TCRdb kept only the in-frame ones, dropping some. The profile shows about 44,000 clones, around 96% of them singletons. Material: PBMCs. These TCRs come from a donor between 5 and 29 years old with latent tuberculosis or without tuberculosis infection.

The table lists this clone with a count of one. The CDR3 protein is CASSSTSLMSGEQYF. The CDR3 DNA reads as TGTGCCAGCAGCTCGACTAGTCTCATGTCTGGCGAGCAGTACTTC. The rearrangement links TRBV11-2 to TRBJ2-7; D perhaps matches TRBD2 (6 bases). The CDR3 is 15 amino acids. Germline values: CDR1 SGHAT, CDR2 FQNNGV. The V gene lost 4 bases and the J gene lost 6 bases, with 19 bases spanning the gap.

The V gene is TRBV10-3, the J gene TRBJ1-2; D is perhaps TRBD1 (5 bases). This CDR3 region has 15 residues. V lost 0 bases and J lost 2, with 10 bases in between. In germline, CDR1 is ENHRY, CDR2 SYGVKD. CDR3 in DNA: TGTGCCATCAGTGAGTCAATGAGACAGAACTATGGCTACACCTTC. It codes for CAISESMRQNYGYTF.

The rearrangement links TRBV30 to TRBJ2-5; TRBD2 matches 8 bases. The CDR3 sequence is 14 residues long. Germline V gene data show CDR1 as GTSNPN and CDR2 as SVGIG (reference sequence). Unmatched junction bases numbered 9, after V lost 2 bases and J lost 7 bases. CDR3 DNA sequence: TGTGCCTGGAGTCGGACTAGCCGTCAACGGACCCAGTACTTC. Its translation is CAWSRTSRQRTQYF.

A single count supports this clone. The chain joins TRBV5-1 to TRBJ1-1; the D gene is possibly TRBD1 (5 bases). Germline V gene sequence: CDR1 SGHRS, CDR2 YFSETQ. The CDR3 runs 14 residues. Deletions cut 2 bases from V and 2 bases from J, with 10 bases between. The CDR3 loop reads CASSLQDRNTEAFF. The CDR3 nucleotides read TGCGCCAGCAGCTTACAGGATCGAAACACTGAAGCTTTCTTT.

V is TRBV6-1 and J is TRBJ2-2, with D possibly TRBD2 on 5 matching bases. The CDR3 length is 14 residues. Trimming removed 4 bases from V and 1 base from J, with 7 bases in between. The germline CDR1 and CDR2 sequences are MNHNS and SASEGT. CDR3 sequence (DNA): TGTGCCAGCAGTGCGGACTGGAACACCGGGGAGCTGTTTTTT. Amino acids: CASSADWNTGELFF.

As DNA, the CDR3 is TGTGCCAGCAGTGAGTTGGCGACAGGGATGGGCATTCAGTACTTC. Its protein is CASSELATGMGIQYF. V usage is TRBV2 and J usage is TRBJ2-4, with TRBD1 matching 7 bases. This CDR3 contains 15 residues. J lost 9 bases, V lost 3 bases, and 11 bases had no gene match. Per the germline V gene, CDR1 is SNHLY and CDR2 is FYNNEI.

DNA of the CDR3: TGCGCCAGCAGGATACGAGAGGTTCACACTGAAGCTTTCTTT. This encodes CASRIREVHTEAFF. The chain carries TRBV5-1 and TRBJ1-1; no definite D call. Germline V CDR1 and CDR2: SGHRS, YFSETQ. The CDR3 is made up of 14 amino acids. The ends were cut back, 5 bases at V and 3 bases at J, with 14 bases in the middle.

This rearrangement joins TRBV5-6 to TRBJ2-7; a weak D match, TRBD1 (5 bases). The germline V and J ends were trimmed by 0 bases and 3 bases, with 22 bases remaining between them. This CDR3 has 18 amino acids. The germline CDR1 and CDR2 sequences are SGHDT and YYEEEE. The CDR3 DNA follows: TGTGCCAGCAGCTTGGTCAGGGTAAAGGAATTCTCCTACTACGAGCAGTACTTC. Protein: CASSLVRVKEFSYYEQYF.

A single count supports this clone. This chain uses TRBV5-1 with TRBJ1-2; the D gene is possibly TRBD1 (6 bases). This CDR3 region has 14 residues. V was cut by 5 bases and J by 0 bases, with 11 bases left in between. Germline V CDR1 and CDR2: SGHRS, YFSETQ. As DNA, the CDR3 is TGCGCCAGCAGTAGACAGGAAGCTAACTATGGCTACACCTTC. Its translation is CASSRQEANYGYTF.

The chain employs TRBV5-5 and TRBJ2-3, with a weak D call TRBD2 (6 bases). The CDR3 covers 12 residues. Germline CDR1 reads SGHKS; CDR2 reads YYEKEE (reference sequence). Trimming cost V 4 bases and J 5 bases, with 8 bases left between them. The CDR3 sequence: CASSPGVDTQYF. The CDR3 bases are TGTGCCAGCAGCCCGGGGGTAGATACGCAGTATTTT.